Reported below is one T cell receptor beta chain. This clonotype occurred many times. Its binding antigen is unknown. Within one base of it there is no much larger clone, and no base qualities were kept. The germline V gene provides CDR1 SGHRS and CDR2 YFSETQ. From the cysteine through the phenylalanine, the CDR3 covers 14 amino acids. Only the CDR3 DNA stays, 42 bases, in frame from base 1. At the junction V is shortened by 7 bases and J by 7 bases, with 15 bases in between. cDNA was synthesized by template-switch 5'RACE using a primer with a 10-nucleotide random unique molecular identifier that tagged each TCR transcript. Each sequencing run produced over 180 million TCR-beta sequences covering 15-18 subjects. Total RNA was extracted with the RNeasy kit. The KAPA Real-time Library Amplification kit was used to amplify TCR-beta VDJ regions with primers for the TCR constant region and the 5'RACE anchor. A first PCR added sample indexes and Illumina adaptors, and a second PCR then raised library yield. After Ampure bead purification, the roughly 650 bp TCR product was size-selected on a 2% E-gel SizeSelection system. Before pooling, library quality was checked on a Bioanalyzer, concentration was measured with Qubit, and libraries were quantified with the Kapa Library Quantification kit. Libraries were sequenced paired-end 2 x 150 bp on an Illumina HiSeq 2500. To increase sequence diversity, about 25-31% phiX was spiked into each library pool. Processing in the source paper ran as follows. Quality-filtered reads were processed with the UMI-based MiGEC pipeline, which removed over 75% of raw TCR sequences during error correction. VDJ genes were aligned to IMGT germline references, and each clonotype was defined by a unique CDR3 amino acid sequence together with V-J genes. VDJtools evaluated clonal expansion, Shannon diversity and CDR3 relatedness (CalcPairwiseDistances, ClusterSamples); CLCbio workbench built phylogenetic trees. Expanded clones were defined as having at least 8 unique UMIs, based on coefficient-of-variation modelling across technical triplicates. The public reads were reanalyzed by TCRdb: fastp trimming at Q25, MiXCR alignment, in-frame beta chains only. One record per CDR3 amino acid sequence lists the most common genes and DNA. The V and J calls and clone size come from TCRdb's table, not from the authors' own analysis. This sample comprises fewer than 30,000 distinct CDR3 sequences, over 10% of them detected only once. The ten largest clones take up approximately 16% of the sample.

This entry belongs to a study of neurological immune-mediated disorders (dated by TCRdb to between 2018 and 2021). As for the study more broadly: Peripheral blood TCR-beta repertoires from HTLV-I-associated myelopathy (HAM/TSP) patients, multiple sclerosis patients and healthy controls were compared by UMI-based sequencing. The cohort was made up of 60 to 75 subjects, consisting of 15 or so HAM/TSP patients, roughly 35 multiple sclerosis patients and 20 healthy controls. The 90 to 110 TCR-beta libraries covered PBMC samples along with longitudinal samples, technical triplicates, and paired sorted CD4+ and CD8+ T-cell subsets. General study outcomes and caveats: TCR clonal expansion was greatest in HAM/TSP patients and smallest in MS patients, who ranked below even healthy controls. No identical CDR3 amino acid sequences were shared among expanded clones across subjects, suggesting private TCR-beta repertoires in all groups.

Libraries from unsorted PBMCs were made from 2 million PBMCs kept in RNAlater at -80 degrees C until RNA extraction. Peripheral blood underwent Ficoll-Hypaque density gradient centrifugation to isolate PBMCs, which were then cryopreserved in liquid nitrogen. The chain is made from TRBV5-1 and TRBJ1-6; TRBD1 is possibly the D segment (5 matching bases). The sequencing input was PBMCs. This TCR was sampled from a woman between 40 and 55 years old with HTLV-1-associated myelopathy (HAM/TSP). The nucleotides read TGCGCCAGCCGGCAGGGTCTTGAGAATTCACCCCTCCACTTT. Protein translation: CASRQGLENSPLHF.